Below, 2 T cell receptor beta chains from the same sample are listed, as sequenced in a study of blood T cell repertoires in COVID-19. Only in-frame clones appear in the TCRdb table, and some are missing; sequencing was by immunoSEQ multiplex PCR. The data show tens of thousands of clones, approximately 86% seen once. Material: peripheral blood. Every receptor here comes from a woman between 45 and 65 years old with acute or convalescent COVID-19.

The chain combines TRBV19 with TRBJ1-6; D remains unclear. The CDR3 is made up of 14 amino acids. From germline, CDR1 is LNHDA and CDR2 SQIVND (reference sequence). Trimming took off 1 base at V and 9 bases at J, with 10 bases between the two ends. This CDR3 reads CASSIVQAFSPLHF. The CDR3 nucleotides read TGTGCCAGTAGTATAGTTCAGGCGTTTTCACCCCTCCACTTT.

This sequence joins TRBV7-3 and TRBJ2-6; possibly TRBD2 for D (6 bases). Germline V gives CDR1 SGHTA, CDR2 FQGTGA. This CDR3 has 17 residues. Trimming pared 5 bases from V and 0 bases from J, leaving 14 bases between. CDR3 in amino acids: CASSNIGTGSGANVLTF. The CDR3, as DNA: TGTGCCAGCAGCAACATCGGGACTGGCTCTGGGGCCAACGTCCTGACTTTC.